A single T cell receptor delta chain is shown here with its context. This clone was detected only a few times. It lacks a known antigen. This is likely an artifact of a read error, given a far larger clone one base away. This specimen belongs to a study of fetal and pediatric gammadelta thymocytes (dated by TCRdb to 2021 to 2024). As for the study more broadly: The bulk gammadelta thymocyte repertoires combined previously published and newly generated, unpublished data and were used to strengthen a single-cell study of gammadelta thymocyte development. Previously published data (refs 27,28) and unpublished data were combined in the bulk gammadelta thymocyte repertoires. A total of 10 or so subjects, comprising 3 fetal thymus donors and 7 pediatric thymus donors, were covered by the bulk gammadelta thymocyte repertoire set. Bulk TCR repertoire data were included to raise the number of subjects and reinforce the CDR3 publicity analysis. What the study reported, not specific to this receptor: Fetal gammadelta thymocyte repertoires were previously reported to be enriched for TRDV2, TRGV8 and TRGV9 usage, low N additions and public CDR3s compared with post-natal repertoires.

Thymocytes were stained with Zombie NIR viability dye plus antibodies to CD3 (UCHT1), TCRgammadelta (11F2), TCRVgamma9 (IMMU360) and TCRVdelta2 (IMMU389). Bulk TRD and TRG CDR3 repertoires were produced separately from sorted Vgamma9Vdelta2 and nonVgamma9Vdelta2 gammadelta thymocytes taken from human fetal and pediatric thymuses. Pediatric thymus tissue was collected in Belgium from children having cardiac surgery. The ages of the pediatric thymus donors in the study ranged between roughly 1 and 11 years. Thymic cell suspensions were prepared from fetal and post-natal thymuses as described previously. CD3+ gammadeltaTCR+ Vgamma9+ Vdelta2+ cells were sorted as Vgamma9Vdelta2 thymocytes. Cells were sorted on a FACS Aria III cell sorter (BD Biosciences). The germline V gene sets CDR1 to GEAIGNYY and CDR2 to EKD. The CDR3 spans 18 residues, from the cysteine through the phenylalanine. The retained sequence is limited to the CDR3, 54 bases, with the frame set at the first base.

Sequencer: Illumina MiSeq. Per the original workflow: For publicity analysis, the Vgamma9Vdelta2 and nonVgamma9Vdelta2 bulk CDR3 files of each subject were merged into one combined repertoire per subject. CDR3 publicity was given a score from 0 to 19 by checking each amino acid sequence across 9 single-cell datasets and roughly eleven bulk repertoires with base R and dplyr. For TCRdb, the public reads were processed anew by CATT, and duplicate DNA sequences were folded into one row. These V and J calls are TCRdb output, not the study's own analysis. The sample table contains about 620 delta-chain clones; only one count was recorded for approximately 35% of them. The biggest ten clones account for around 20% of the sample.

Sequencing was performed on Vgamma9Vdelta2 gamma-delta T cells from the thymus. The sample's cell subset or site label, decoded: sorted CD3+gammadeltaTCR+Vgamma9+Vdelta2+ thymocytes. This sequence was found in a child who underwent cardiac surgery and was recorded as healthy. The sequence links TRDV2 to TRDJ3; 9 middle bases align to TRDD3. The nucleotide sequence reads TGTGCCTGTGACACCGTACTGGGGGACTCCTGGGACACCCTACAGATGTTTTTC. Its translation reads: CACDTVLGDSWDTLQMFF.